The 31 T cell receptor beta chains below all came from one sample that was sequenced in a study of T cells in Graves' hyperthyroidism and ophthalmopathy (dated by TCRdb to 2018 to 2020). Library preparation employed multiplex PCR. TCRdb names Illumina HiSeq 2000 as the instrument used. The TCR beta CDR3 regions were amplified from RNA transcripts. The TCR CDR3 was subjected to a first round of RT-PCR using the HTBI primer set and the Qiagen OneStep RT-PCR kit. TCRdb passed the public sequencing reads through fastp at Q25 and MiXCR, retaining productive beta sequences. Merged by CDR3 protein, the rows form single entries marked with the most common genes and DNA. In all, the sample holds roughly 240,000 distinct CDR3 sequences, and approximately 23% of those were seen once. Jointly, the top ten make up 35% to 40% of the sample. The material sequenced was blood. The receptors originated from a woman between 35 and 50 years old with Graves' ophthalmopathy.

At least ten counts were recorded for this clonotype. The chain couples TRBV19 to TRBJ2-2; 7 nucleotides agree with TRBD1. Losses at the gene ends were 4 bases for V and 6 bases for J; bases not matched to a gene: 2. Germline values: CDR1 LNHDA, CDR2 SQIVND (reference sequence). The CDR3 loop spans 13 amino acids. The CDR3 here is CASSTQGAGELFF. In DNA, the CDR3 is TGTGCCAGTAGTACGCAGGGGGCCGGGGAGCTGTTTTTT.

The chain is built from TRBV29-1 and TRBJ2-7; TRBD2 matches at 8 bases. The CDR3 loop spans 13 amino acids. V shed 4 bases, J shed 4 bases, and the junction held 6 bases outside the gene matches. CDR1 and CDR2 (germline): SQVTM, ANQGSEA. CDR3 DNA sequence: TGCAGCGTTGTGCCCAGCGGGAGTTACGAGCAGTACTTC. Its translation is CSVVPSGSYEQYF.

The sample holds many counts of this clonotype. The V gene is TRBV25-1, the J gene TRBJ1-2; weak D call: TRBD1 (5 bases). The CDR3 sequence is 15 residues long. CDR1 and CDR2 (germline): MGHDK, SYGVNS. Trimming took off 1 base at V and 7 bases at J, with 16 bases between the two ends. The CDR3 coding sequence is TGTGCCAGCAGTGAATTCCCAGGGACCCCCTCTGGCTACACCTTC. Translated, it gives CASSEFPGTPSGYTF.

The gene calls are TRBV7-8 and TRBJ1-2; 10 positions agree with TRBD1. The CDR3 has 15 amino acids. The V gene end was trimmed by 5 bases and the J gene end by 6 bases; junction bases not matched to a gene: 9. The germline CDR1 and CDR2 sequences are SGHVS and FQNEAQ. CDR3 bases: TGTGCCAGCAGCGACGGACGGGACAGGGGAAATGGCTACACCTTC. Its translation is CASSDGRDRGNGYTF. Looking up the rest from reference TRBV7-8 and TRBJ1-2 gives the full variable domain: GAGVSQSPRYKVAKRGQDVALRCDPISGHVSLFWYQQALGQGPEFLTYFQNEAQLDKSGLPSDRFFAERPEGSVSTLKIQRTQQEDSAVYLCASSDGRDRGNGYTFGSGTRLTVV.

V usage is TRBV6-4 and J usage is TRBJ1-1; D gene unclear. V was clipped by 3 bases and J by 5 bases, with 7 bases between them. This CDR3 has 12 residues. Germline CDR1 and CDR2: MRHNA and SNTAGT. The CDR3 DNA follows: TGTGCCAGCAGTGAAGGAAGTACTGAAGCTTTCTTT. This codes for CASSEGSTEAFF.

The J gene is TRBJ1-5, the V gene TRBV6-2 or TRBV6-3; D gene ambiguous. This CDR3 is 11 amino acids long. Germline-derived CDR1 and CDR2 are MNHEY and SVGEGT. V was pared by 2 bases and J by 11 bases, with 7 bases between. The CDR3 DNA sequence: TGTGCCAGCAGTTACCTGTGGACCCAGCATTTT. It yields the protein CASSYLWTQHF.

The gene calls are TRBV19 and TRBJ1-5, with 7 bases fitting TRBD1. This CDR3 has 15 residues. Looked up from germline, CDR1 is LNHDA and CDR2 is SQIVND (reference sequence). CDR3 in DNA: TGTGCTACTGGATACAGGGGTTATAGCAATCAGCCCCAGCATTTT. This translates into CATGYRGYSNQPQHF.

The chain joins TRBV3-1 to TRBJ2-5; maybe TRBD1 (5 bases). From germline, CDR1 is LGHDT and CDR2 YNNKEL (reference sequence). This CDR3 has 14 residues. Trimming shortened V by 1 base and J by 5 bases, and 11 bases separated the two germline ends. The CDR3 DNA reads as TGTGCCAGCAGCCAAGGTCAGGGTCCGGAGACCCAGTACTTC. This sequence encodes CASSQGQGPETQYF.

This clonotype was found many times. The CDR3 bases are TGTGCCAGCAGTACAGGGCGGGATTCACCCCTCCACTTT. The encoded protein is CASSTGRDSPLHF. This chain links TRBV6-1 with TRBJ1-6, with D perhaps TRBD1 (6 bases). Germline V lookup: CDR1 MNHNS, CDR2 SASEGT. Trimming stripped 5 bases from V and 8 bases from J, with 10 bases between. CDR3 size: 13 residues.

The chain has TRBV6-1 and TRBJ1-1, with a weak D call TRBD1 (6 bases). The CDR3 has 15 amino acids. The germline V gene has CDR1 MNHNS and CDR2 SASEGT. V dropped 5 bases and J dropped 1 base, with 14 bases sitting between them. This CDR3 is CASSPKMDRNTEAFF. The CDR3 coding sequence is TGTGCCAGCAGTCCTAAAATGGACAGGAACACTGAAGCTTTCTTT.

At least ten counts were recorded for this clonotype. The genes are TRBV12-3 or TRBV12-4 and TRBJ2-5; D is unresolved. Trimming pared 0 bases from V and 5 bases from J, leaving 7 bases between. The CDR3 spans 13 residues. Here the CDR3 DNA reads TGTGCCAGCAGTTTAGCAGGGTTGGAGACCCAGTACTTC. Translation gives CASSLAGLETQYF.

This clonotype was counted many times. The CDR3 reads CAARESYGYTF. The CDR3 coding sequence is TGTGCCGCCAGGGAATCCTATGGCTACACCTTC. The chain carries TRBV28 and TRBJ1-2, with a possible D match to TRBD1 (5 bases). This CDR3 region has 11 residues. The V end lost 11 bases, the J end lost 4 bases, and 11 bases lay between the germline ends. In germline, CDR1 is MDHEN, CDR2 SYDVKM.

This clonotype was found many times. The V gene is TRBV25-1, the J gene TRBJ2-7; tentatively, D is TRBD1 (5 bases). CDR3 size: 13 residues. Germline V gene lookup returns CDR1 MGHDK and CDR2 SYGVNS. Trimming pared 4 bases from V and 3 bases from J, leaving 10 bases between. CDR3: CASSGAGFYEQYF. The CDR3 DNA sequence: TGTGCCAGCAGTGGCGCAGGGTTCTACGAGCAGTACTTC.

This clonotype showed up just a few times. The gene calls are TRBV10-3 and TRBJ2-7, with TRBD2 matching 9 bases. J gave up 2 bases and V 8 bases, and 7 bases lay outside the gene matches. The length of the CDR3 is 14 residues. Per germline, CDR1 ENHRY and CDR2 SYGVKD. The CDR3 region is CAISTSGVTYEQYF. Written as DNA, the CDR3 is TGTGCCATCTCGACTAGCGGCGTCACCTACGAGCAGTACTTC.

This clonotype occurred many times. An end of the junction differs from the germline gene, which may be a read error. This rearrangement joins TRBV7-2 to TRBJ1-1; the D gene is possibly TRBD1 (5 bases). The CDR3 is 13 residues long. Germline V gene sequence: CDR1 SGHTA, CDR2 FQGNSA. The chain's CDR3 is CASSPGFYTEALF. The CDR3 bases are TGTGCCAGCAGCCCAGGGTTTTACACTGAAGCTCTCTTT.

Ten or more counts support this clonotype. The chain links TRBV5-1 to TRBJ2-2, with 9 nucleotides matching TRBD2. This CDR3 is 17 amino acids long. Germline lookup yields CDR1 SGHRS and CDR2 YFSETQ. The ends lost 2 bases at V and 4 bases at J; junction bases unmatched: 9. The CDR3 region is CASSFSAGGSSTGELFF. CDR3 DNA sequence: TGCGCCAGCAGCTTCTCGGCGGGAGGGTCGAGCACCGGGGAGCTGTTTTTT. Looking up the rest from reference TRBV5-1 and TRBJ2-2 gives the full variable domain: KAGVTQTPRYLIKTRGQQVTLSCSPISGHRSVSWYQQTPGQGLQFLFEYFSETQRNKGNFPGRFSGRQFSNSRSEMNVSTLELGDSALYLCASSFSAGGSSTGELFFGEGSRLTVL.

There are many counts of this clonotype. At one boundary the junction diverges from the germline segment, which might be a read error. The CDR3 coding sequence is TGTGCCAGCAGTTTATCTGGGGGTAGGGGCTACGAGCAGTACTTT. Its translation: CASSLSGGRGYEQYF. The J gene is TRBJ2-7, the V gene TRBV27; either TRBD1 or TRBD2 may fit D (5 bases each). The length of the CDR3 is 15 residues. Germline CDR1 reads MNHEY; CDR2 reads SMNVEV (reference sequence).

This clonotype was observed many times. The V and J genes are TRBV12-5 and TRBJ2-4; D perhaps matches TRBD1 (7 bases). V was pared by 5 bases and J by 7 bases, with 30 bases between. There are 19 residues in the CDR3. CDR1 and CDR2 (germline): LGHNT, FRNRAP. In DNA, the CDR3 is TGTGCTAGTGGTGGGGCCTTTATATGGAGGACAGGTGGGGGGAACATTCAGTACTTC. It specifies CASGGAFIWRTGGGNIQYF.

This rearrangement joins TRBV27 to TRBJ2-7, with D unresolved. The last part of the DNA fits TRBJ2-1 better; the J call may be wrong. In germline, CDR1 is MNHEY, CDR2 SMNVEV (reference sequence). CDR3 size: 12 residues. Written as DNA, the CDR3 is TGTGCCAGCATCTCGGACGTCTACGAGCAGTTCTTC. This encodes CASISDVYEQFF.

Ten or more counts support this clonotype. The V and J genes are TRBV27 and TRBJ1-2; tentatively, D is TRBD1 (6 bases). Trimming took off 6 bases at V and 2 bases at J, with 13 bases between the two ends. Germline CDR1 reads MNHEY; CDR2 reads SMNVEV (reference sequence). CDR3 length: 14 amino acids. CDR3 amino acids: CASRPAGHNYGYTF. CDR3 DNA sequence: TGTGCCAGCAGGCCCGCGGGACACAACTATGGCTACACCTTC.

This rearrangement joins TRBV5-1 to TRBJ2-2; possible D gene TRBD1, 5 bases. Per germline, CDR1 SGHRS and CDR2 YFSETQ. There are 14 residues in the CDR3. The V gene lost 8 bases and the J gene lost 0 bases, with 11 bases spanning the gap. The CDR3 sequence is CASTTDANTGELFF. CDR3 DNA sequence: TGCGCCAGTACGACAGACGCGAACACCGGGGAGCTGTTTTTT. The full variable domain, its missing parts supplied by reference TRBV5-1 and TRBJ2-2, is KAGVTQTPRYLIKTRGQQVTLSCSPISGHRSVSWYQQTPGQGLQFLFEYFSETQRNKGNFPGRFSGRQFSNSRSEMNVSTLELGDSALYLCASTTDANTGELFFGEGSRLTVL.

This clonotype was counted at least ten times. The chain couples TRBV3-1 to TRBJ2-7; 8 bases fit TRBD2. Germline CDR1 is LGHDT and CDR2 is YNNKEL (reference sequence). The CDR3 spans 17 residues. Trimming cost V 1 base and J 0 bases; bases outside gene matches: 8. The CDR3 here is CASSQGTSLGSSYEQYF. DNA for the CDR3: TGTGCCAGCAGCCAAGGGACTAGCCTTGGGAGCTCCTACGAGCAGTACTTC.

The count of this clonotype is one. The V gene is TRBV28, the J gene TRBJ1-5, with 9 bases matching TRBD1. Germline assignment: CDR1 MDHEN and CDR2 SYDVKM. The CDR3 contains 16 residues. Trimming at V came to 2 bases and at J to 0 bases, leaving 2 bases not matched to a gene. The CDR3 coding sequence is TGTGCCAGCAGTTTAGGGACAGGGTATAGCAATCAGCCCCAGCATTTT. Residues: CASSLGTGYSNQPQHF.

In its sample, this clonotype was seen many times. V and J are TRBV28 and TRBJ1-1, with TRBD1 matching 8 bases. V was pared by 1 base and J by 6 bases, with 10 bases of the junction left unmatched. The germline CDR1 and CDR2 sequences are MDHEN and SYDVKM. The CDR3 runs 16 residues. CDR3 in DNA: TGTGCCAGCAGTTTATCCAGACAGGGGAGGAGGGCTGAAGCTTTCTTT. Amino acids: CASSLSRQGRRAEAFF. Using reference TRBV28 and TRBJ1-1 for the parts outside the CDR3, the full variable domain is DVKVTQSSRYLVKRTGEKVFLECVQDMDHENMFWYRQDPGLGLRLIYFSYDVKMKEKGDIPEGYSVSREKKERFSLILESASTNQTSMYLCASSLSRQGRRAEAFFGQGTRLTVV.

The genes are TRBV15 and TRBJ1-1; TRBD1 agrees at 11 bases. Trimming removed 5 bases from V and 5 bases from J; junction bases left unmatched: 7. Germline V gene sequence: CDR1 LNHNV, CDR2 YYDKDF (reference sequence). The CDR3 is 15 amino acids. CDR3 region: CATSPRTGGITEAFF. The CDR3 coding sequence is TGTGCCACCAGCCCCCGGACAGGGGGCATAACTGAAGCTTTCTTT.

This clonotype was detected ten times or more. The chain couples TRBV24-1 to TRBJ2-2; D unclear. CDR1 KGHDR and CDR2 SFDVKD come from the germline V gene. CDR3 length: 15 residues. V lost 3 bases, J lost 3 bases, and 10 bases lay in between. CDR3 nucleotides: TGTGCCACCAGTGATATAGCTAGGGACACCGGGGAGCTGTTTTTT. Amino acid sequence: CATSDIARDTGELFF.

The V gene is TRBV2, the J gene TRBJ2-7; 8 bases align to TRBD1. The J call is uncertain, as TRBJ2-1 better fits the DNA end. Germline V gene sequence: CDR1 SNHLY, CDR2 FYNNEI. The length of the CDR3 is 13 residues. Here the CDR3 DNA reads TGTGCCAGCAGTATAGACAGGGGATATCTGCAGTTCTTC. The encoded protein is CASSIDRGYLQFF.

The chain employs TRBV12-3 or TRBV12-4 and TRBJ2-7, with TRBD2 matching 13 bases. This CDR3 spans 15 amino acids. V trimming: 3 bases; J trimming: 5 bases; junction bases outside the gene matches: 4. The CDR3 protein is CASSFGLAGVHEQYF. DNA for the CDR3: TGTGCCAGCAGTTTCGGACTAGCGGGAGTCCACGAGCAGTACTTC.

This clonotype was recorded at least ten times. The V call is TRBV3-1, the J call TRBJ2-1, with D hard to call. There are 13 residues in the CDR3. Germline CDR1 LGHDT, CDR2 YNNKEL (reference sequence). V dropped 1 base and J dropped 5 bases, with 6 bases sitting between them. The CDR3 DNA sequence: TGTGCCAGCAGCCAAGGTCGACACAATGAGCAGTTCTTC. Translated, it gives CASSQGRHNEQFF.

This clonotype was seen only a few times. A single base separates this from a much larger clone, so it may be a read error. The chain carries TRBV15 and TRBJ2-2; 10 nucleotides line up with TRBD2. The CDR3 spans 16 residues. CDR1 is LNHNV, CDR2 YYDKDF, per germline (reference sequence). The CDR3 spells CTTSRGLAVNTGELFF. Here the CDR3 DNA reads TGTACCACCAGCAGAGGACTAGCGGTTAACACCGGGGAGCTGTTTTTT.

This clonotype has at least ten counts. This chain uses TRBV12-3 or TRBV12-4 with TRBJ2-4; 7 nucleotides align to TRBD1. The CDR3 runs 14 residues. V lost 1 base, J lost 9 bases, and 6 bases stayed unmatched. The CDR3 DNA sequence: TGTGCCAGCAGTTTAGTTGAGACAGGGCTCATTCAGTACTTC. It translates to CASSLVETGLIQYF.